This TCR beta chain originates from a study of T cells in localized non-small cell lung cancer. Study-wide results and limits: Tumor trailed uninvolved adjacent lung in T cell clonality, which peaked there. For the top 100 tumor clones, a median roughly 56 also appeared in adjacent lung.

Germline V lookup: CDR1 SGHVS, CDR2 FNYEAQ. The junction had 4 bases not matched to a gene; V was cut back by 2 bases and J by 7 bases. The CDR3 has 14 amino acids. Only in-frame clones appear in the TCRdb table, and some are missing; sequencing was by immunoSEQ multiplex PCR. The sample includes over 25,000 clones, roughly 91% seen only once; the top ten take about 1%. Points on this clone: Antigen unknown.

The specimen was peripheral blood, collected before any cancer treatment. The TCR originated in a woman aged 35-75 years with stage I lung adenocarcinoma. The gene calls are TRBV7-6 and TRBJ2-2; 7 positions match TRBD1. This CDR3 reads CASSLIQGSGELFF. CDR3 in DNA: TGTGCCAGCAGCTTAATACAGGGGAGCGGGGAGCTGTTTTTT.